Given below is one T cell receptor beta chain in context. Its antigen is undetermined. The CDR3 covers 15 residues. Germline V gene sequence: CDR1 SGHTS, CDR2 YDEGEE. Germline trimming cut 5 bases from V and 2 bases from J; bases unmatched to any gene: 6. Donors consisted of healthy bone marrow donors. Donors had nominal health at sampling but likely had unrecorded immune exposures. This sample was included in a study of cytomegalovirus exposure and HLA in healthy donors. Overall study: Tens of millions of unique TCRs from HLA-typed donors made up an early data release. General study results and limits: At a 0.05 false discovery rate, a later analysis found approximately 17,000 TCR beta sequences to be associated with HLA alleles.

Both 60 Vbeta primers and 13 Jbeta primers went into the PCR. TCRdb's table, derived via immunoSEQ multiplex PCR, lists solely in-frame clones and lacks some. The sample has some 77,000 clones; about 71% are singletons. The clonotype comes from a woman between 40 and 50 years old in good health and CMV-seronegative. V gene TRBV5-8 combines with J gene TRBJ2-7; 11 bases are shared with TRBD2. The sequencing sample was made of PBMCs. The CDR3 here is CASSQLAGAPYEQYF. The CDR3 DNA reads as TGTGCCAGCAGTCAACTAGCGGGGGCCCCCTACGAGCAGTACTTC. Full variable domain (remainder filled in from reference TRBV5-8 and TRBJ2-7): EAGVTQSPTHLIKTRGQQATLRCSPISGHTSVYWYQQALGLGLQFLLWYDEGEERNRGNFPPRFSGRQFPNYSSELNVNALELEDSALYLCASSQLAGAPYEQYFGPGTRLTVT.